Below, 6 T cell receptor beta chains from the same sample are listed, as sequenced in a study of blood T cell repertoires in COVID-19. Sequencing was performed with immunoSEQ multiplex PCR; in TCRdb, only in-frame clones are kept and a portion is missing. The sample includes under 20,000 clones, about nine tenths seen only once; the top ten take roughly 8.3%. The specimen sequenced was peripheral blood. The receptors come from a human donor in a cohort sampled during active COVID-19. The donor label of this sample is uncertain.

This chain joins TRBV14 and TRBJ1-3, with 7 bases identical to TRBD1. V shed 4 bases and J 4 bases; nucleotides not matched to a gene: 4. Germline values: CDR1 SGHDN, CDR2 FVKESK. This CDR3 is 14 amino acids long. This CDR3 is CASSPGQPGNTIYF. The CDR3 DNA follows: TGTGCCAGCAGCCCGGGACAGCCGGGAAACACCATATATTTT.

The chain is built from TRBV5-1 and TRBJ2-5; TRBD1 agrees at 8 bases. Trimming cost V 5 bases and J 3 bases; bases outside gene matches: 9. The CDR3 sequence is 15 residues long. The germline CDR1 and CDR2 sequences are SGHRS and YFSETQ. The CDR3 coding sequence is TGCGCCAGCAGACCTCAGGGACAGGTCGAAGAGACCCAGTACTTC. As protein: CASRPQGQVEETQYF.

J is TRBJ2-5 and V is TRBV4-1; D is perhaps TRBD1 (5 bases). This CDR3 is built from 15 residues. Germline V gene lookup returns CDR1 MGHRA and CDR2 YSYEKL. The V gene lost 0 bases and the J gene lost 4 bases, with 12 bases spanning the gap. CDR3 nucleotide sequence: TGCGCCAGCAGCCAAGATACGTGGGGCTTAGAGACCCAGTACTTC. This codes for CASSQDTWGLETQYF.

The chain carries TRBV9 and TRBJ2-1, with 10 nucleotides matching TRBD2. CDR1 SGDLS and CDR2 YYNGEE come from the germline V gene. J gave up 0 bases and V 0 bases, and 0 bases lay outside the gene matches. The CDR3 has 16 amino acids. Here the CDR3 DNA reads TGTGCCAGCAGCGTAGGGACTAGCGGCTCCTACAATGAGCAGTTCTTC. It codes for CASSVGTSGSYNEQFF.

The chain couples TRBV12-1 to TRBJ1-5. TRBV12-1 is designated a pseudogene. CDR3 length equals 13 residues. Here the CDR3 DNA reads TGTGCCAGCAGCCCCGATAGCTGTCAGCCCCAGCATTTT. It yields the protein CASSPDSCQPQHF.

This clone was observed a few times. CDR3 loop: CASSVGTGRAKNIQYF. Written as DNA, the CDR3 is TGTGCCAGCAGTGTGGGAACAGGTCGGGCCAAAAACATTCAGTACTTC. The chain has TRBV2 and TRBJ2-4; TRBD1 might be the D (5 bases). Trimming shortened V by 4 bases and J by 1 base, and 14 bases separated the two germline ends. The CDR3 consists of 16 residues. Germline CDR1 reads SNHLY; CDR2 reads FYNNEI.